The 25 T cell receptor beta chains below come from one sample, sequenced in a study of blood T cell repertoires in COVID-19. Assay used: immunoSEQ multiplex PCR; TCRdb lists only in-frame clones, some missing. The sample contains roughly 130,000 clones, roughly 89% of which appear only once. Sequencing was done on a sample of PBMCs or T cells enriched from blood (not recorded which). Receptors originate from a woman aged 30 to 39 who had recovered from COVID-19.

The chain employs TRBV19 and TRBJ2-2; possible D gene TRBD2, 5 bases. The CDR3 loop spans 13 amino acids. The germline V gene encodes CDR1 LNHDA and CDR2 SQIVND (reference sequence). Between the trimmed V and J ends, which lost 3 bases and 6 bases, there was a span of 8 bases. The CDR3: CASSMLAPGELFF. The CDR3 DNA reads TGTGCCAGTAGTATGCTAGCTCCCGGGGAGCTGTTTTTT.

The V call is TRBV5-4, the J call TRBJ2-7; D is perhaps TRBD2 (5 bases). V gave up 0 bases and J gave up 6 bases, with 13 bases separating them. This CDR3 is 14 amino acids long. Germline CDR1 reads SGHNT; CDR2 reads YYREEE (reference sequence). CDR3 sequence reads: CASSLAGGYREQYF. Here the CDR3 DNA reads TGTGCCAGCAGCTTGGCCGGCGGGTACCGCGAGCAGTACTTC.

The genes are TRBV28 and TRBJ1-2, with TRBD1 matching over 10 bases. The CDR3 runs 14 residues. V lost 6 bases, J lost 1 base, and 2 bases stayed unmatched. The germline V gene has CDR1 MDHEN and CDR2 SYDVKM. CDR3 nucleotide sequence: TGTGCCAGCAGACGGACAGGGGGTAACTATGGCTACACCTTC. This gives the protein CASRRTGGNYGYTF.

There are many counts of this clone. The rearrangement links TRBV2 to TRBJ1-5; D is unresolved. Trimming removed 4 bases from V and 2 bases from J, with 12 bases in between. CDR1 is SNHLY and CDR2 is FYNNEI in the germline V gene. The CDR3 runs to 15 residues. The CDR3 region is CASSAVTRGNQPQHF. In DNA, the CDR3 is TGTGCCAGCAGTGCTGTAACGCGGGGCAATCAGCCCCAGCATTTT.

V and J are TRBV3-1 (or the pseudogene TRBV3-2) and TRBJ2-2; tentatively, D is TRBD1 (6 bases). V lost 0 bases and J 5 bases, leaving 16 bases between the germline ends. This CDR3 comprises 17 residues. The V gene's germline CDR1 is LGHDT and CDR2 YNNKEL (reference sequence). CDR3 residues: CASSQDPAGVKTGELFF. The CDR3 region has the DNA TGTGCCAGCAGCCAAGATCCGGCAGGGGTAAAGACCGGGGAGCTGTTTTTT.

This chain uses TRBV28 with TRBJ1-2; 7 bases agree with TRBD1. V lost 8 bases and J lost 3; bases outside the gene matches: 6. This CDR3 has 13 residues. Germline loops: CDR1 MDHEN, CDR2 SYDVKM. The chain's CDR3 is CASRLTGDYGYTF. The CDR3 nucleotides read TGTGCCAGCCGACTCACAGGGGACTATGGCTACACCTTC.

The CDR3, as DNA: TGTGCCAGCAGCCAGGGGACTAGCGGGGTCAAAGATACGCAGTATTTT. This gives the protein CASSQGTSGVKDTQYF. The chain couples TRBV4-2 to TRBJ2-3; 13 positions agree with TRBD2. The CDR3 extends over 16 amino acids. J was trimmed by 5 bases and V by 3 bases; bases with no gene match: 5. In germline, CDR1 is LGHNA, CDR2 YNFKEQ.

This clone was detected once. The V and J genes are TRBV9 and TRBJ2-7, with D tentatively TRBD1 (6 bases). The CDR3 contains 14 residues. Looked up from germline, CDR1 is SGDLS and CDR2 is YYNGEE. The V end was cut by 0 bases, the J end by 0 bases, with 7 bases between. CDR3 in DNA: TGTGCCAGCAGCGTAGCGGGACACTCCTACGAGCAGTACTTC. Its protein is CASSVAGHSYEQYF.

In this sample, this clone turned up a few times. The genes are TRBV6-2 or TRBV6-3 and TRBJ2-7; 8 positions match TRBD1. Germline V gene data show CDR1 as MNHEY and CDR2 as SVGEGT. With V trimmed by 5 bases and J by 4 bases, 7 bases remained unmatched. The CDR3 loop spans 14 amino acids. The CDR3 nucleotides read TGTGCCAGCAGTACGGACAGGGAAGTATACGAGCAGTACTTC. Its translation: CASSTDREVYEQYF.

This clone turned up a few times. The rearrangement uses TRBV4-2 and TRBJ2-4, with a weak D call TRBD1 (5 bases). Deletions cut 4 bases from V and 0 bases from J, with 13 bases between. Germline V lookup: CDR1 LGHNA, CDR2 YNFKEQ. The CDR3 is 16 residues long. The CDR3 loop reads CASSPTGPLAKNIQYF. Written as DNA, the CDR3 is TGTGCCAGCAGCCCCACAGGCCCTTTAGCCAAAAACATTCAGTACTTC.

This clone occurred once. Other DNA sequences in the same sample also yield this CDR3. The chain couples TRBV28 to TRBJ1-2; D remains ambiguous. The CDR3 is made up of 13 amino acids. Germline assignment: CDR1 MDHEN and CDR2 SYDVKM. Trimming took 3 bases from V and 0 from J, leaving 5 bases between them. The CDR3, as DNA: TGTGCCAGCAGTTTCCCTTCTAACTATGGCTACACCTTC. It yields the protein CASSFPSNYGYTF.

J is TRBJ2-3 and V is TRBV9; 10 positions match TRBD2. V was clipped by 3 bases and J by 5 bases; unmatched bases: 6. Germline CDR1 and CDR2: SGDLS and YYNGEE. There are 15 residues in the CDR3. CDR3 in DNA: TGTGCCAGCAGCGCGTCGGGACTAGCGTTAGATACGCAGTATTTT. It codes for CASSASGLALDTQYF.

V usage is TRBV30 and J usage is TRBJ1-5, with 8 bases identical to TRBD1. The V and J ends lost 4 bases and 0 bases, in that order; junction bases with no gene match: 17. The CDR3 is made up of 19 amino acids. The germline V gene has CDR1 GTSNPN and CDR2 SVGIG (reference sequence). The CDR3 is CAWIIEGQDIIYSNQPQHF. CDR3 sequence (DNA): TGTGCCTGGATTATTGAGGGACAGGACATTATATATAGCAATCAGCCCCAGCATTTT.

This sequence joins TRBV4-2 and TRBJ1-6, with 8 positions matching TRBD1. Germline V gives CDR1 LGHNA, CDR2 YNFKEQ. V shed 2 bases, J shed 9 bases, and the junction held 24 bases outside the gene matches. The CDR3 length is 21 residues. CDR3: CASSQRPQGAGVGVRISPLHF. The CDR3 region has the DNA TGTGCCAGCAGCCAACGTCCCCAGGGGGCGGGGGTTGGTGTGAGGATTTCACCCCTCCACTTT.

The V call is TRBV10-3, the J call TRBJ2-7; D may be TRBD2 (6 bases). Trimming left V 4 bases short and J 3 bases short, with 16 bases between. The germline CDR1 and CDR2 sequences are ENHRY and SYGVKD. The CDR3 extends over 15 amino acids. The CDR3 sequence is CAISAPGTSYYEQYF. The CDR3 nucleotides read TGTGCCATCAGTGCTCCCGGGACTTCGTACTACGAGCAGTACTTC.

The rearrangement joins TRBV5-4 to TRBJ1-6; D is uncertain. Germline values: CDR1 SGHNT, CDR2 YYREEE (reference sequence). This CDR3 is built from 17 residues. V lost 5 bases to trimming and J lost 1 base, with 16 bases between them. The CDR3 DNA is TGTGCCAGCAGAGGAGACGGTAGAGATTCCTATAATTCACCCCTCCACTTT. Encoded protein: CASRGDGRDSYNSPLHF.

The rearrangement links TRBV30 to TRBJ1-1; D remains unclear. The germline V gene has CDR1 GTSNPN and CDR2 SVGIG (reference sequence). Trimming pared 0 bases from V and 1 base from J, leaving 6 bases between. This CDR3 has 13 residues. The chain's CDR3 is CAWSVLRNTEAFF. CDR3 DNA: TGTGCCTGGAGTGTACTTAGGAACACTGAAGCTTTCTTT.

J is TRBJ1-6 and V is TRBV7-6; D is perhaps TRBD1 (5 bases). CDR1 is SGHVS, CDR2 FNYEAQ, per germline. Trimming removed 5 bases from V and 9 bases from J, with 17 bases in between. The CDR3 runs 15 residues. The CDR3 bases are TGTGCCAGCAGCGCCAGGAGGGGCTCGGGTTCACCCCTCCACTTT. Translation gives CASSARRGSGSPLHF.

V is TRBV6-2 or TRBV6-3 and J is TRBJ2-7, with 10 bases lining up with TRBD1. The V gene end was trimmed by 3 bases and the J gene end by 2 bases; junction bases not matched to a gene: 7. The CDR3 length is 16 residues. Germline V lookup: CDR1 MNHEY, CDR2 SVGEGT. The CDR3 DNA reads as TGTGCCAGCAGTTATTCTTGGACAGGGGGGGCCTACGAGCAGTACTTC. Protein product: CASSYSWTGGAYEQYF.

This chain uses TRBV5-5 with TRBJ1-1, with D possibly being TRBD1 (6 bases). Per the germline V gene, CDR1 is SGHKS and CDR2 is YYEKEE (reference sequence). Trimming took off 5 bases at V and 6 bases at J, with 8 bases between the two ends. The CDR3 contains 11 residues. CDR3 sequence: CASSRTAEAFF. In DNA form, the CDR3 reads TGTGCCAGCAGTCGGACAGCTGAAGCTTTCTTT.

The chain has TRBV7-9 and TRBJ1-2; D uncertain. This CDR3 comprises 13 residues. Germline CDR1 is SEHNR and CDR2 is FQNEAQ (reference sequence). V lost 5 bases and J lost 0, with 7 bases in between. The CDR3 loop reads CASSTQTNYGYTF. CDR3 bases: TGTGCCAGCAGCACACAGACTAACTATGGCTACACCTTC.

The rearrangement joins TRBV20-1 to TRBJ1-2; D perhaps matches TRBD1 (5 bases). The CDR3 consists of 14 residues. V lost 3 bases and J lost 7, with 18 bases in between. The germline V gene has CDR1 DFQATT and CDR2 SNEGSKA (reference sequence). The CDR3 DNA follows: TGCAGTGCTAGTTCTTTGACGGTCGGGGGTGGCTACACCTTC. This encodes CSASSLTVGGGYTF.

The rearrangement links TRBV30 to TRBJ2-2, with 8 bases that match TRBD2. The J segment lost 3 bases and the V segment lost 0 bases, leaving 3 bases of the junction unmatched. Per germline, CDR1 GTSNPN and CDR2 SVGIG (reference sequence). This CDR3 region has 15 residues. This chain's CDR3 is CAWSVRGGYTGELFF. In nucleotides, the CDR3 is TGTGCCTGGAGTGTACGGGGGGGCTACACCGGGGAGCTGTTTTTT.

The rearrangement links TRBV28 to TRBJ2-7; D is perhaps TRBD2 (6 bases). This CDR3 spans 15 amino acids. Germline CDR1 reads MDHEN; CDR2 reads SYDVKM. The V end was cut by 7 bases, the J end by 2 bases, with 18 bases between. The CDR3 region is CASTITQRVPYEQYF. As DNA, the CDR3 is TGTGCCAGCACCATTACCCAGCGGGTCCCCTACGAGCAGTACTTC.

The chain uses TRBV7-8 and TRBJ1-4; D remains unclear. The V gene's germline CDR1 is SGHVS and CDR2 FQNEAQ. The length of the CDR3 is 16 residues. V was shortened by 5 bases and J by 7 bases, with 20 bases between the two germline ends. CDR3 in DNA: TGTGCCAGCAGCGATATTAACTCAATGCCGCGTGAAAAACTGTTTTTT. Its protein product is CASSDINSMPREKLFF.